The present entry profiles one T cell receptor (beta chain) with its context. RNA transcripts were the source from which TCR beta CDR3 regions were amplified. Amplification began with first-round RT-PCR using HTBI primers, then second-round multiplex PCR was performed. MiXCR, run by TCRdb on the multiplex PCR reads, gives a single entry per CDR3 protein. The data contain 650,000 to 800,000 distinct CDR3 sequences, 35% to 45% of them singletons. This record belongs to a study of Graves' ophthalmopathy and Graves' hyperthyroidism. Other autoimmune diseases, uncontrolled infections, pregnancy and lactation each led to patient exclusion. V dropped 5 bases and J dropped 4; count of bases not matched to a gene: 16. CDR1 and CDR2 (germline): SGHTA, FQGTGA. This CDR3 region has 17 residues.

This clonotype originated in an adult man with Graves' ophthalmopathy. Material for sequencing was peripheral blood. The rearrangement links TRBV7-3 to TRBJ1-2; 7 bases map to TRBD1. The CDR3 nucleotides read TGTGCCAGCAGCCAGGGGACAGCAGCAATTGGAAGCTATGGCTACACCTTC. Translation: CASSQGTAAIGSYGYTF.